The 15 T cell receptor beta chains presented below share a single source sample, sequenced in a study of radiation and T cells in renal cell carcinoma. The time point was: blood 4 weeks post-SBRT, at nephrectomy. Indicated treatment: 15 Gy SBRT to primary tumor, nephrectomy 4 weeks later. TCRdb keeps only in-frame clones here, not all; method: immunoSEQ multiplex PCR. This table holds around 180,000 clones, roughly 90% found once. The source material was blood, sampled from a patient whose treatment included radiotherapy and nephrectomy. Receptors originate from a woman aged 50 to 60 with renal cell carcinoma.

The chain has TRBV19 and TRBJ1-4, with D perhaps TRBD1 (5 bases). The CDR3 length is 14 residues. Trimming removed 8 bases from V and 4 bases from J, with 14 bases in between. The V gene's germline CDR1 is LNHDA and CDR2 SQIVND (reference sequence). In DNA, the CDR3 is TGTGCCAGTTCCGCGGGGGAAGGTAATGAAAAACTGTTTTTT. It translates to CASSAGEGNEKLFF. The full variable domain, completed using reference TRBV19 and TRBJ1-4, is DGGITQSPKYLFRKEGQNVTLSCEQNLNHDAMYWYRQDPGQGLRLIYYSQIVNDFQKGDIAEGYSVSREKKESFPLTVTSAQKNPTAFYLCASSAGEGNEKLFFGSGTQLSVL.

The chain carries TRBV4-3 and TRBJ1-5, with D unclear. The CDR3 length is 15 residues. Trimming stripped 0 bases from V and 2 bases from J, with 8 bases between. The V gene's germline CDR1 is LGHNA and CDR2 YSLEER. The CDR3 is CASSQEPGGNQPQHF. Here the CDR3 DNA reads TGCGCCAGCAGCCAAGAGCCCGGGGGCAATCAGCCCCAGCATTTT.

The chain combines TRBV2 with TRBJ1-1; 7 bases match TRBD1. The CDR3 loop spans 14 amino acids. The V and J ends lost 6 bases and 7 bases, in that order; junction bases with no gene match: 11. Germline CDR1 and CDR2: SNHLY and FYNNEI. CDR3 coding DNA: TGTGCCAGCAGGGGGAGTATCGGGACAGATGAAGCTTTCTTT. It specifies CASRGSIGTDEAFF.

The chain has TRBV10-1 and TRBJ2-2; D is perhaps TRBD2 (6 bases). Germline values: CDR1 WNHNN, CDR2 SYGVQD (reference sequence). This CDR3 has 19 amino acids. V lost 4 bases and J lost 2, with 23 bases in between. In DNA form, the CDR3 reads TGCGCCAGCAGTGGAAAACACGGTCGGGGGTTGATCAACACCGGGGAGCTGTTTTTT. Residues: CASSGKHGRGLINTGELFF.

This clone showed up just once. V is TRBV10-3 and J is TRBJ1-5; weak D call: TRBD1 (5 bases). The CDR3 length is 15 residues. Germline lookup yields CDR1 ENHRY and CDR2 SYGVKD. Deletions cut 0 bases from V and 5 bases from J, with 11 bases between. CDR3 DNA sequence: TGTGCCATCAGTGAGTCGGGGGGTGGGGATCAGCCCCAGCATTTT. Its translation is CAISESGGGDQPQHF.

The V and J genes are TRBV11-3 and TRBJ2-7, with D maybe TRBD1 (5 bases). V was trimmed by 5 bases and J by 2 bases, leaving 13 bases between them. CDR3 length: 14 amino acids. The germline V gene has CDR1 SGHNT and CDR2 YENEEA. The DNA of the CDR3 is TGTGCCAGCAGCCAAAATGCAGGGCCCTACGAGCAGTACTTC. The encoded protein is CASSQNAGPYEQYF.

This clone showed up just a few times. This CDR3 reads CASSMRAESYEQYF. The CDR3 DNA is TGTGCCAGTAGTATGAGGGCGGAATCCTACGAGCAGTACTTC. This chain connects TRBV19 to TRBJ2-7; D might be TRBD2 (5 bases). The germline V and J ends were trimmed by 3 bases and 1 base, with 10 bases remaining between them. CDR3 size: 14 residues. Germline assignment: CDR1 LNHDA and CDR2 SQIVND (reference sequence).

This chain joins TRBV7-9 and TRBJ1-2, with D uncertain. Trimming pared 5 bases from V and 8 bases from J, leaving 15 bases between. Germline CDR1 reads SEHNR; CDR2 reads FQNEAQ (reference sequence). The CDR3 is 13 amino acids. In DNA, the CDR3 is TGTGCCAGCAGCCCCCCCGACGGACGAGGCTACACCTTC. Translated: CASSPPDGRGYTF.

This clone was seen a single time. The rearrangement joins TRBV18 to TRBJ1-1; D unresolved. The CDR3 sequence is 14 residues long. Germline V gives CDR1 KGHSH, CDR2 LQKENI. Deletions cut 4 bases from V and 5 bases from J, with 14 bases between. The CDR3 coding sequence is TGTGCCAGCTCACGCGGCCGCCGAGGGACTGAAGCTTTCTTT. Amino acids: CASSRGRRGTEAFF.

This clone was counted between two and nine times. V and J are TRBV6-6 and TRBJ1-5; D gene ambiguous. The CDR3 spans 14 residues. Germline CDR1 is MNHNY and CDR2 is SVGAGI (reference sequence). Trimming took 5 bases from V and 1 from J, leaving 9 bases between them. CDR3 sequence reads: CASSRDSSNQPQHF. CDR3 DNA sequence: TGTGCCAGCAGTCGTGACTCGAGCAATCAGCCCCAGCATTTT.

The genes are TRBV10-1 and TRBJ2-7; possibly TRBD2 for D (6 bases). V was shortened by 3 bases and J by 0 bases, with 18 bases between the two germline ends. Germline V gene sequence: CDR1 WNHNN, CDR2 SYGVQD (reference sequence). This CDR3 is 17 amino acids long. CDR3 coding DNA: TGCGCCAGCAGTGAATTTGGGCTCGGGGGAAGCTCCTACGAGCAGTACTTC. Translated, it gives CASSEFGLGGSSYEQYF.

J is TRBJ2-7 and V is TRBV25-1; TRBD1 matches at 7 bases. The CDR3 runs to 15 residues. Unmatched junction bases numbered 9, after V lost 3 bases and J lost 4 bases. Per germline, CDR1 MGHDK and CDR2 SYGVNS. The CDR3 DNA is TGTGCCAGCAGTGATCCCTGGACAGGTTTTTACGAGCAGTACTTC. Its translation is CASSDPWTGFYEQYF.

This clone showed up just a few times. The chain couples TRBV7-2 to TRBJ1-2, with 8 nucleotides matching TRBD1. This CDR3 comprises 15 residues. With 1 base clipped from V and 3 bases from J, the junction kept 4 bases outside the gene matches. The germline gives CDR1 SGHTA, CDR2 FQGNSA. The CDR3 bases are TGTGCCAGCAGCTTAGTAGGGACAGGACACTATGGCTACACCTTC. Translating gives CASSLVGTGHYGYTF.

The chain is built from TRBV9 and TRBJ2-7; D assignment may be TRBD1 or TRBD2 (5 bases each). The V and J ends lost 4 bases and 5 bases respectively, with 19 bases between them. The CDR3 has 15 amino acids. Germline V gene data show CDR1 as SGDLS and CDR2 as YYNGEE. CDR3 DNA sequence: TGTGCCAGCAGCAGATCCGGGACCAATGATGACGAGCAGTACTTC. It is translated as CASSRSGTNDDEQYF. The whole variable domain, remainder taken from reference TRBV9 and TRBJ2-7, is DSGVTQTPKHLITATGQRVTLRCSPRSGDLSVYWYQQSLDQGLQFLIQYYNGEERAKGNILERFSAQQFPDLHSELNLSSLELGDSALYFCASSRSGTNDDEQYFGPGTRLTVT.

J is TRBJ1-4 and V is TRBV5-4; D is perhaps TRBD1 (5 bases). Germline loops: CDR1 SGHNT, CDR2 YYREEE (reference sequence). This CDR3 contains 15 residues. V was cut by 2 bases and J by 6 bases, with 14 bases left in between. CDR3 bases: TGTGCCAGCAGCTTATCCCGGGACCCTTATGAAAAACTGTTTTTT. It is translated as CASSLSRDPYEKLFF.